These 17 T cell receptor beta chains originate from one sample sequenced in a study of blood T cells in healthy people across ages. Primers used in a second PCR of about 7 to 12 cycles were a sample-barcoded 5' primer and a J-beta primer mix. TCRdb re-called the 5' RACE reads with MiXCR, one entry per CDR3 protein. The sample comprises some 640,000 distinct CDR3 sequences, around half of which are singletons, and around a third rests with the top ten. Sequenced sample: blood. Receptors originate from a woman aged 60-70 years in good health.

This clonotype appeared a few times. The chain uses TRBV7-8 and TRBJ2-7; TRBD1 might be the D (6 bases). The CDR3 has 17 amino acids. Germline CDR1 and CDR2: SGHVS and FQNEAQ. V was shortened by 0 bases and J by 3 bases, with 18 bases between the two germline ends. This CDR3 reads CASSLALLGGLGYEQYF. Here the CDR3 DNA reads TGTGCCAGCAGCTTAGCGCTTTTAGGGGGTCTTGGCTACGAGCAGTACTTC.

This clonotype was seen a handful of times. This rearrangement joins TRBV25-1 to TRBJ1-6, with D unresolved. Trimming took off 6 bases at V and 7 bases at J, with 10 bases between the two ends. CDR1 is MGHDK, CDR2 SYGVNS, per germline. The CDR3 has 13 amino acids. The CDR3 loop reads CASRPTGNSPLHF. DNA of the CDR3: TGTGCCAGCAGACCAACGGGGAATTCACCCCTCCACTTT.

The V gene is TRBV3-1, the J gene TRBJ2-1; the D is unclear. Germline values: CDR1 LGHDT, CDR2 YNNKEL (reference sequence). The CDR3 totals 14 residues. V dropped 1 base and J dropped 6 bases, with 10 bases sitting between them. The CDR3 sequence is CASSQGTALNEQFF. The CDR3 region has the DNA TGTGCCAGCAGCCAAGGAACGGCCCTCAATGAGCAGTTCTTC.

This clonotype has just one count. The chain couples TRBV30 to TRBJ2-1; 8 positions match TRBD2. J was trimmed by 4 bases and V by 0 bases; bases with no gene match: 5. From germline, CDR1 is GTSNPN and CDR2 SVGIG (reference sequence). CDR3 size: 15 residues. CDR3 loop: CAWSVDSGIYNEQFF. CDR3 DNA: TGTGCCTGGAGTGTCGATAGCGGGATTTACAATGAGCAGTTCTTC.

The chain uses TRBV4-2 and TRBJ1-1; 9 bases agree with TRBD1. The trim removed 3 bases at V and 5 bases at J, leaving 4 bases unmatched. The CDR3 extends over 14 amino acids. Germline CDR1 reads LGHNA; CDR2 reads YNFKEQ. The CDR3 region is CASSQADRGTEAFF. The CDR3 region has the DNA TGTGCCAGCAGCCAGGCGGACAGGGGTACTGAAGCTTTCTTT.

This clonotype came up a few times. The gene calls are TRBV7-9 and TRBJ1-4, with TRBD1 as a possible D gene (5 bases). CDR3 length: 12 residues. Germline lookup yields CDR1 SEHNR and CDR2 FQNEAQ (reference sequence). Trimming cost V 4 bases and J 7 bases, with 7 bases left between them. CDR3 nucleotides: TGTGCCAGCAGCTCAAGGGGTGAAAAACTGTTTTTT. It translates to CASSSRGEKLFF.

This CDR3 reads CSLHIAGVPYTQYF. Written as DNA, the CDR3 is TGCAGCCTACATATAGCGGGAGTCCCTTATACGCAGTATTTT. This chain joins TRBV20-1 and TRBJ2-3; TRBD2 matches 9 bases. Germline CDR1 is DFQATT and CDR2 is SNEGSKA (reference sequence). The CDR3 sequence is 14 residues long.

The chain combines TRBV30 with TRBJ2-6; the D is unclear. V shed 3 bases and J shed 3 bases, with 18 bases lying between them. Germline CDR1 GTSNPN, CDR2 SVGIG (reference sequence). This CDR3 is built from 17 residues. Here the CDR3 DNA reads TGTGCCTGGAGCGTACTGGAAGGGCGAGGTGGGGCCAACGTCCTGACTTTC. It encodes CAWSVLEGRGGANVLTF.

The chain is built from TRBV20-1 and TRBJ2-5; 7 positions agree with TRBD2. This CDR3 spans 14 amino acids. The germline V gene has CDR1 DFQATT and CDR2 SNEGSKA (reference sequence). The J segment lost 1 base and the V segment lost 2 bases, leaving 4 bases of the junction unmatched. In nucleotides, the CDR3 is TGCAGTGCTAGACTAGCGGAACGCCAAGAGACCCAGTACTTC. As protein: CSARLAERQETQYF.

The rearrangement joins TRBV5-1 to TRBJ2-5, with unresolved D. Germline V lookup: CDR1 SGHRS, CDR2 YFSETQ. CDR3 length: 15 residues. V shed 1 base and J shed 9 bases, with 19 bases lying between them. CDR3 in amino acids: CASSLRAYSIEAQYF. CDR3 DNA: TGCGCCAGCAGCTTGAGGGCGTACTCCATTGAGGCCCAGTACTTC.

The chain recombines TRBV6-2 or TRBV6-3 with TRBJ1-2; no clear D gene. The ends were cut back, 0 bases at V and 0 bases at J, with 14 bases in the middle. This CDR3 comprises 17 residues. From germline, CDR1 is MNHEY and CDR2 SVGEGT. The CDR3 sequence: CASSYSVREATNYGYTF. The CDR3 nucleotides read TGTGCCAGCAGTTACTCAGTCCGGGAAGCTACTAACTATGGCTACACCTTC.

V usage is TRBV7-2 and J usage is TRBJ2-5; 7 nucleotides line up with TRBD2. The CDR3 is 15 amino acids. Germline trimming cut 3 bases from V and 0 bases from J; bases unmatched to any gene: 4. Germline V gene lookup returns CDR1 SGHTA and CDR2 FQGNSA. The CDR3: CASSLGLQYQETQYF. Written as DNA, the CDR3 is TGTGCCAGCAGCTTGGGACTACAGTACCAAGAGACCCAGTACTTC.

In its sample, this clonotype was seen a few times. This chain joins TRBV4-3 and TRBJ2-3; no reliable D call. The CDR3 consists of 16 residues. CDR1 is LGHNA, CDR2 YSLEER, per germline. The V gene lost 4 bases and the J gene lost 0 bases, with 14 bases spanning the gap. The DNA of the CDR3 is TGCGCCAGCAGCCGAGACTCAGAGCCTAGCACAGATACGCAGTATTTT. Amino acids: CASSRDSEPSTDTQYF.

To note about this clonotype: With a much larger clone just one base away, this may be a read error. The genes are TRBV6-2 or TRBV6-3 and TRBJ1-1; perhaps TRBD1 as D (5 bases). Germline lookup yields CDR1 MNHEY and CDR2 SVGEGT. CDR3 length: 15 residues. Trimming took 4 bases from V and 4 from J, leaving 16 bases between them. CDR3 sequence (DNA): TGTGCCAGCAGTTCGCGGGGGGGAAGGAGCACTGAAGCTTTCTTT. It codes for CASSSRGGRSTEAFF.

This clonotype was counted between two and nine times. The V and J genes are TRBV28 and TRBJ2-7; D unclear. The CDR3 has 15 amino acids. With 2 bases removed from V and 7 bases from J, the gap between germline ends came to 18 bases. From germline, CDR1 is MDHEN and CDR2 SYDVKM. This CDR3 is CASSLMLQAQGEQYF. The CDR3 DNA is TGTGCCAGCAGTTTAATGCTGCAGGCCCAAGGGGAGCAGTACTTC.

In its sample, this clonotype was seen once. The junction departs from the called germline gene at one end, perhaps through a read error. This chain uses TRBV4-3 with TRBJ2-3; TRBD2 aligns across 15 bases. This CDR3 has 18 residues. Germline V lookup: CDR1 LGHNA, CDR2 YSLEER. CDR3 protein: CASSQYPGLAGGTDTRYF. The CDR3 DNA reads as TGCGCCAGCAGCCAGTATCCGGGACTAGCGGGAGGCACAGATACGCGGTATTTT.

This clonotype came up many times. This chain links TRBV20-1 with TRBJ2-3; 8 bases align to TRBD1. CDR1 DFQATT and CDR2 SNEGSKA come from the germline V gene (reference sequence). The V segment lost 6 bases and the J segment 0 bases; nucleotides outside the gene matches: 11. The CDR3 length is 16 residues. The DNA of the CDR3 is TGCAGTGCGAGAAACAGGGGGTTATTTAGCACAGATACGCAGTATTTT. Protein product: CSARNRGLFSTDTQYF.